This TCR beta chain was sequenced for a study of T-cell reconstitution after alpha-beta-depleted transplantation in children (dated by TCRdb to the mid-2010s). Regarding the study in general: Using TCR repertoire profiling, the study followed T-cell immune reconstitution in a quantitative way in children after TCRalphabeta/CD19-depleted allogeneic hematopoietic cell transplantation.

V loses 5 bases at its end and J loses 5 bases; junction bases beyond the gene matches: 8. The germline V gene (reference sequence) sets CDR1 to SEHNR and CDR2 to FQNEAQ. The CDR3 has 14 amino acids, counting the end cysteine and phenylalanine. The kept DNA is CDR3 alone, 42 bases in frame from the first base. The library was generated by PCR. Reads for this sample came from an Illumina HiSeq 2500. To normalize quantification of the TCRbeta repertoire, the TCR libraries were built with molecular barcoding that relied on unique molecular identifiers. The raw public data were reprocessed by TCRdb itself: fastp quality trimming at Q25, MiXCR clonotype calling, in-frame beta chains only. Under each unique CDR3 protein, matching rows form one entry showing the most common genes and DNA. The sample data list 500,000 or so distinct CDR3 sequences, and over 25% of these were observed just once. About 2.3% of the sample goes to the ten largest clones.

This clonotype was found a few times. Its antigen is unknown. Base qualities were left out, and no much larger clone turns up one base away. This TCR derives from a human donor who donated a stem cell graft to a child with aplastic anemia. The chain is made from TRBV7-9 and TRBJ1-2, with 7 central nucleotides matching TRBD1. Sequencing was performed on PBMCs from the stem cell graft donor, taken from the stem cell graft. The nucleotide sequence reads TGTGCCAGCAGCCAGGGGGGCCCCACATATGGCTACACCTTC. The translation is CASSQGGPTYGYTF. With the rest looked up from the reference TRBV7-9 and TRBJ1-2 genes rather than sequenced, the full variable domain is DTGVSQNPRHKITKRGQNVTFRCDPISEHNRLYWYRQTLGQGPEFLTYFQNEAQLEKSRLLSDRFSAERPKGSFSTLEIQRTEQGDSAMYLCASSQGGPTYGYTFGSGTRLTVV.